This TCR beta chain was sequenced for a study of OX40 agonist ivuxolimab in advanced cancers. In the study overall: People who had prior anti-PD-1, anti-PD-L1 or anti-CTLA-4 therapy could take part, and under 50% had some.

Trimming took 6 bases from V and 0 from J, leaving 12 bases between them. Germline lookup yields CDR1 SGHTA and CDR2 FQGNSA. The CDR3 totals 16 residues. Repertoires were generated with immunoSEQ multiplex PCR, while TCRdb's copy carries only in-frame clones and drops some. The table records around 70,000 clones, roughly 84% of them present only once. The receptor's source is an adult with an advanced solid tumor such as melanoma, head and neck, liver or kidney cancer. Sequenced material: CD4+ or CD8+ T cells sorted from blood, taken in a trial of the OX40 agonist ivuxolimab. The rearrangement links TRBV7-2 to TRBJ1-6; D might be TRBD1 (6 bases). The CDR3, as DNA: TGTGCCAGCAGATCCGGACAGAGCTCCTATAATTCACCCCTCCACTTT. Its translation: CASRSGQSSYNSPLHF.